This TCR beta chain was recorded in a study of blood T cell repertoires in COVID-19. For the study at large: The United States, Italy and Spain supplied acute and convalescent COVID-19 samples. PBMCs, B-cell-depleted T cells, or T cells were the source of the cDNA or gDNA that made up the material.

Trimming removed 1 base from V and 8 bases from J; junction bases left unmatched: 12. Germline CDR1 SGHAT, CDR2 FQNNGV. The length of the CDR3 is 16 residues. In the original workflow: For nucleated cells, counts were estimated from reference gene primer amplification. The method was immunoSEQ multiplex PCR; TCRdb's version includes in-frame clones alone and lacks a portion of them. Clonal size and the V and J genes are those of that table, whereas D and trimming came from the DNA. The sample records about 160,000 clones, about 87% being singletons. This clone has just a few counts. This chain links TRBV11-2 with TRBJ1-2, with TRBD1 identical over 8 bases. Source material: peripheral blood. The receptor comes from a man aged 80 or over with acute or convalescent COVID-19. CDR3 sequence (DNA): TGTGCCAGCAGCTTAGGCGGCGTTTGGACAGGGTTGGGCTACACCTTC. It specifies CASSLGGVWTGLGYTF.